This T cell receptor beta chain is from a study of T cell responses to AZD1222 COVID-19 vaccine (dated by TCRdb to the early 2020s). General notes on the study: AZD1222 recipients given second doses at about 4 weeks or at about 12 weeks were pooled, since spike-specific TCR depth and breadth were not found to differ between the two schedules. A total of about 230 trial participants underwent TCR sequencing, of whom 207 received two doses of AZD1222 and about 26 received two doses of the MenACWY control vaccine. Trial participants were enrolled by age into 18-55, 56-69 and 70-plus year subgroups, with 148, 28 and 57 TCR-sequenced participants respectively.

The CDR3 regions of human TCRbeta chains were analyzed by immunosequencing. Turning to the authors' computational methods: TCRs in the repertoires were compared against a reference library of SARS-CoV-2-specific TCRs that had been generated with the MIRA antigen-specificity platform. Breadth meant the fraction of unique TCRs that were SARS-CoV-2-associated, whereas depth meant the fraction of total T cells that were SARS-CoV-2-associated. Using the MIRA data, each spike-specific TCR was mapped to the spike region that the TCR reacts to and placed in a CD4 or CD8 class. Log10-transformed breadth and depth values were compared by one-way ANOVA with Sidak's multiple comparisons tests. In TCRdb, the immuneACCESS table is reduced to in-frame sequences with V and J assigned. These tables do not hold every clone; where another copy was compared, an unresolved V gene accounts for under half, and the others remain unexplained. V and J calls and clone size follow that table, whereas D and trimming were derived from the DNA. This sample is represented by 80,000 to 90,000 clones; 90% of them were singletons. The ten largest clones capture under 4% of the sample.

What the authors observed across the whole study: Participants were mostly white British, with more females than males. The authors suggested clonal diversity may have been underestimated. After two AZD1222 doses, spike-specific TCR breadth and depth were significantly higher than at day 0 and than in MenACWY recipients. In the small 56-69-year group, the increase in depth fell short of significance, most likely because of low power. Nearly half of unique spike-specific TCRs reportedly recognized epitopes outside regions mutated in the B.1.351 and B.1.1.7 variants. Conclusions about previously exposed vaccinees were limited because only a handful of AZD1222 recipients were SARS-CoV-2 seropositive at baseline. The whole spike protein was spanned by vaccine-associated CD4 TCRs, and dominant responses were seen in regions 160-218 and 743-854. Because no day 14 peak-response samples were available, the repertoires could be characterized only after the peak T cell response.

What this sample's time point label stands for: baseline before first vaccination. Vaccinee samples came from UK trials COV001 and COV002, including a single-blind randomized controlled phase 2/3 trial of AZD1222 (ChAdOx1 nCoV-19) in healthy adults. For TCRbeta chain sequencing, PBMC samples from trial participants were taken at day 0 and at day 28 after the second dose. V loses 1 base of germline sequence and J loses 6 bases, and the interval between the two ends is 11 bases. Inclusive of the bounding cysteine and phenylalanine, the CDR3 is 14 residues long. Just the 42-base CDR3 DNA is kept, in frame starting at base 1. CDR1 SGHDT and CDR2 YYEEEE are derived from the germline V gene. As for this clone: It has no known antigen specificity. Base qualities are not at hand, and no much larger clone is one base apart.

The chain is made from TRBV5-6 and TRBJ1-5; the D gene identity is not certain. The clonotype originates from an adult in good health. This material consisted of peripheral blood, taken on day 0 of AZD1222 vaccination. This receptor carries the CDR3 CASSLWSAPQPQHF. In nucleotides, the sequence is TGTGCCAGCAGCTTGTGGTCGGCCCCTCAGCCCCAGCATTTT.